Given below is one TCR beta chain in context. V was clipped by 1 base and J by 7 bases, with 13 bases between them. CDR3 size: 14 residues. Germline V CDR1 and CDR2: MGHRA, YSYEKL. The data were taken from a study of blood T cell repertoires in COVID-19. The table came from immunoSEQ multiplex PCR; TCRdb's copy has only in-frame clones and leaves some out. This sample has over 100,000 clones, with approximately 90% found just once. The clonotype was recovered from a man between 60 and 70 years old with COVID-19, enrolled during active disease. The sequenced sample consisted of peripheral blood. This chain uses TRBV4-1 with TRBJ1-2; TRBD1 is a possible D gene (5 bases). This chain's CDR3 is CASSQVQGSFGYTF. Written as DNA, the CDR3 is TGCGCCAGCAGCCAAGTTCAGGGCTCCTTTGGCTACACCTTC.